The subject of this entry is one TCR beta chain. No antigen is known for it. There are no base qualities to consult, and no much larger clone falls within one base. Library preparation used the immunoSEQ multiplex PCR assay. TCRdb took this table from immuneACCESS and kept in-frame rearrangements with V and J called. Such tables lack part of the clones; where checked against another copy, unresolved V genes explain under half of the gap, and the rest is unexplained. The sample contains about 94,000 clones, approximately 90% of them found a single time. The ten largest clones capture over 3% of the sample. These data come from a study of control samples from healthy donors and cancer patients (TCRdb year 2020). V lost 6 bases and J lost 2 bases; the stretch between them is 10 bases long. Counted from cysteine to phenylalanine, this CDR3 has 14 amino acids. The sequence is cut down to CDR3 DNA, 42 bases in frame from base 1. As encoded in the germline V gene (reference sequence), CDR1 is LNHDA while CDR2 is SQIVND.

The sequence came from a woman between 18 and 30 years old in good health. The chain uses TRBV19 and TRBJ2-2; possibly the D gene is TRBD2, per 5 matching bases. Sequenced material: blood. The bases read TGTGCCAGTAGGATTCGGGAAAACACCGGGGAGCTGTTTTTT. It translates as CASRIRENTGELFF.